This T cell receptor (beta chain) derives from a study of OX40 agonist ivuxolimab in advanced cancers. As for the study in general: Patients' therapy was ivuxolimab, an antibody that acts as an agonist of OX40 (CD134). Patients received intravenous ivuxolimab every 2 weeks at 0.01 to 10 mg/kg.

This clone has more than one count but fewer than ten. Antigen unknown. Sequencing was performed with immunoSEQ multiplex PCR; in TCRdb, only in-frame clones are kept and a portion is missing. The data show about 18,000 clones, about 71% seen once. The germline V gene has CDR1 SQVTM and CDR2 ANQGSEA. This CDR3 spans 12 amino acids. The V gene lost 2 bases and the J gene lost 2 bases, with 7 bases spanning the gap. Overall study results and limits: Clonal expansion from baseline to week 6 occurred in both CD4+ and CD8+ T cells.

The rearrangement uses TRBV29-1 and TRBJ2-7; D possibly corresponds to TRBD2 (5 bases). The input for sequencing was CD4+ or CD8+ T cells sorted from blood, taken in a trial of the OX40 agonist ivuxolimab. This sequence was found in an adult with an advanced solid tumor such as melanoma, head and neck, liver or kidney cancer. CDR3 sequence reads: CSVELATYEQYF. The CDR3 coding sequence is TGCAGCGTTGAACTAGCAACCTACGAGCAGTACTTC.